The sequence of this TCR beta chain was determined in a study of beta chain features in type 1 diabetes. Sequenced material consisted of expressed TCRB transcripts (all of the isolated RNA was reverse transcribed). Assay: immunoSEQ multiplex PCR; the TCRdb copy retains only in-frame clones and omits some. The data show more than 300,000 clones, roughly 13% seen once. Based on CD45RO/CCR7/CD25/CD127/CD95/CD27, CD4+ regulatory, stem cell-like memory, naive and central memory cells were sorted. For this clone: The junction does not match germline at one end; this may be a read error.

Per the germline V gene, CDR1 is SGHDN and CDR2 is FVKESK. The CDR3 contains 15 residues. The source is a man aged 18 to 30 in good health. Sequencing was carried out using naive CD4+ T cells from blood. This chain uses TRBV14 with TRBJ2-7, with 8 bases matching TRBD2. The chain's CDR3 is CAGSQGVRAGAEQYF. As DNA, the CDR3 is TGTGCCGGCAGCCAAGGTGTTCGAGCGGGAGCCGAGCAGTACTTC.